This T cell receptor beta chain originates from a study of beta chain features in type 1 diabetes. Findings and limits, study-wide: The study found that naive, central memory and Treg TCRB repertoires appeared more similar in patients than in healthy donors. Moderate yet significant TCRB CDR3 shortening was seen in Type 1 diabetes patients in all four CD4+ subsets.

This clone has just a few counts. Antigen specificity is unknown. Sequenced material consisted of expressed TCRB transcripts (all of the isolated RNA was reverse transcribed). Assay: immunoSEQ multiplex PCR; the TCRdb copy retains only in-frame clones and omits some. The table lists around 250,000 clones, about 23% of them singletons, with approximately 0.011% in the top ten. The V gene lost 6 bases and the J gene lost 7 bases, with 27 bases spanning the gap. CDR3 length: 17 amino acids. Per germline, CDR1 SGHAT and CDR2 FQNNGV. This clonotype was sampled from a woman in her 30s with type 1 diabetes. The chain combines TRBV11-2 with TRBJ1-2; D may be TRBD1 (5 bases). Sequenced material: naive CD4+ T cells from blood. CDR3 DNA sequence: TGTGCCAGCAGGAAAACCAACGCTGCGGGGCCTCTATTTGGCTACACCTTC. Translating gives CASRKTNAAGPLFGYTF.